This section outlines one T cell receptor (beta chain) sequence together with its context. This sample is part of a study of blood T cell repertoires in COVID-19. Produced via immunoSEQ multiplex PCR; TCRdb's table is partial and in-frame only. The data show around 8,000 clones, 86% seen once. The CDR3 covers 12 residues. Germline CDR1 reads SNHLY; CDR2 reads FYNNEI. V was pared by 4 bases and J by 3 bases, with 6 bases between. The TCR sequence derives from an older woman with active COVID-19. The sequenced sample consisted of peripheral blood. The chain couples TRBV2 to TRBJ1-2, with D maybe TRBD1 (5 bases). This chain's CDR3 is CASSGGDYGYTF. The CDR3 DNA sequence: TGTGCCAGCAGTGGGGGGGACTATGGCTACACCTTC.